This T cell receptor (beta chain) was retrieved from a study of blood T cell repertoires in COVID-19. Generated by immunoSEQ multiplex PCR, the TCRdb table keeps only in-frame clones and is missing some. The sample lists approximately 350,000 clones, 83% occurring once. The CDR3 totals 13 residues. A few counts support this clone. The TCR sequence derives from a woman aged 45-65 years who had recovered from COVID-19. The chain combines TRBV21-1 with TRBJ2-4; the D segment call TRBD2 is taken from the table without a DNA check. TRBV21-1 is shown as a pseudogene. Specimen: PBMCs or T cells enriched from blood (not recorded which). As DNA, the CDR3 is TGTGCCATCTTGCAGACGACTGAAAACATTCAGTACTTC. Translating gives CAILQTTENIQYF.